This TCR beta chain appears in the sequencing data of a study of OX40 agonist ivuxolimab in advanced cancers. Sequencing used immunoSEQ multiplex PCR; TCRdb keeps in-frame clones, though not all of them. The data show tens of thousands of clones, with about 87% seen just once and 20% to 30% held by the top ten. The sequencing used CD4+ or CD8+ T cells sorted from blood, collected in a trial of the OX40 agonist ivuxolimab. The receptor's source is an adult with an advanced solid tumor such as melanoma, head and neck, liver or kidney cancer.

CDR3 coding DNA: TGTGCCAGCAGCTTAGGTACGGGGGAGACCCAGTACTTC. It translates to CASSLGTGETQYF. The V gene is TRBV5-6, the J gene TRBJ2-5, with a possible D match to TRBD2 (5 bases). V lost 2 bases and J lost 5, with 10 bases in between. Germline V gene sequence: CDR1 SGHDT, CDR2 YYEEEE. This CDR3 is 13 amino acids long.